A selection of T cell receptor beta chains follows, all from one sample in a study of cytomegalovirus exposure and HLA in healthy donors. Assay used: immunoSEQ multiplex PCR; TCRdb lists only in-frame clones, some missing. This table holds about 220,000 clones, about nine tenths found once. Sequencing input: PBMCs. Every receptor here comes from a woman aged 18-29 years in good health and CMV-seronegative. Both conserved end residues are part of each CDR3. Each record gives: J gene, V gene, CDR3 protein.

>TRBJ2-3|TRBV28
CASSPGTGDADTQYF
>TRBJ2-2|TRBV5-1
CASSLGGANTGELFF
>TRBJ2-7|TRBV5-1
CASSLGSGKVDEQYF
>TRBJ1-1|TRBV30
CARIPTTGNTEAFF
>TRBJ2-3|TRBV21-1
CASSRTSGRWDTQYF
>TRBJ2-7|TRBV5-6
CASSPFGNSYEQYF
>TRBJ2-4|TRBV6-5
CASEKRDSMGNIQYF
>TRBJ1-5|TRBV5-5
CASSRTDSNQPQHF
>TRBJ1-5|TRBV4-1
CASSQSLGGNQPQHF
>TRBJ1-1|TRBV9
CASSVAGLGNTEAFF
>TRBJ2-1|TRBV28
CASSFGLAGGNEQFF
>TRBJ2-7|TRBV2
CASSAGTGVYEQYF
>TRBJ1-5|TRBV6-1
CASRGPGQINQPQHF
>TRBJ1-1|TRBV6-6
CASSTGQGLNTEAFF
>TRBJ1-1|TRBV30
CAWSVRRQGAEAFF
>TRBJ2-1|TRBV6-6
CASSYSNRENEQFF
>TRBJ1-4|TRBV6-5
CASSRMSKRNEKLFF
>TRBJ2-1|TRBV2
CASSESGLVNEQFF
>TRBJ2-7|TRBV5-1
CASSLQINSYEQYF
>TRBJ1-5|TRBV27
CASSPRGTGGNQPQHF